The rows below give T cell receptor beta chains drawn from one sample of a study of T-cell memory formation after mild COVID-19. Via MiXCR, TCRdb re-called the 5' RACE reads, giving one row per CDR3 protein. The data show 250,000 to 300,000 distinct CDR3 sequences, 15% to 20% seen once. Sequencing input: PBMCs or a T cell subset sorted from them (not recorded which). The origin of the receptors is a man between 18 and 35 years old who had mild COVID-19 (a few samples of this study predate the infection). Cell type and time point are not known. Each CDR3 is given with its conserved first and last residue. D genes are given only for firm matches. A row's size may be missing; if present it is once, few, many or a size class.

j_call	d_call	v_call	clone_size	cdr3_aa	cdr3_nt
TRBJ2-6	NA	TRBV12-3/TRBV12-4	many	CASSFRRRLNLNSGANVLTF	TGTGCCAGCAGTTTTCGGCGTCGGTTGAATTTAAACTCTGGGGCCAACGTCCTGACTTTC
TRBJ1-5	TRBD1	TRBV7-2	many	CASSLDRGNQPQHF	TGTGCCAGCAGCTTGGACAGGGGCAATCAGCCCCAGCATTTT
TRBJ1-4	TRBD1	TRBV7-2	NA	CASSLVGRGQEKLFF	TGTGCCAGCAGCTTAGTGGGCAGGGGGCAAGAAAAACTGTTTTTT
TRBJ1-1	NA	TRBV5-6	NA	CASLLGSGNTEAFF	TGTGCCTCCCTTTTGGGGTCGGGGAACACTGAAGCTTTCTTT
TRBJ2-1	TRBD1	TRBV27	few	CARGTAIDNEQFF	TGTGCCAGGGGGACAGCGATAGACAATGAGCAGTTCTTC
TRBJ2-2	TRBD1	TRBV7-9	few	CASSLPGGGGELFF	TGTGCCAGCAGCTTGCCAGGGGGCGGCGGGGAGCTGTTTTTT
TRBJ2-3	NA	TRBV6-5	few	CASSYAGGGTDTQYF	TGTGCCAGCAGTTACGCCGGGGGAGGCACAGATACGCAGTATTTT
TRBJ2-1	TRBD2	TRBV20-1	few	CSAIHSGGAVEQFF	TGCAGTGCCATCCATAGCGGGGGGGCTGTTGAGCAGTTCTTC
TRBJ2-7	NA	TRBV12-3/TRBV12-4	few	CASSFDGGPYEQYF	TGTGCCAGCAGTTTCGACGGGGGGCCCTACGAGCAGTACTTC
TRBJ2-3	TRBD2	TRBV27	NA	CASSPGTSGGALTDTQYF	TGTGCCAGCAGTCCCGGGACTAGCGGGGGGGCTCTCACAGATACGCAGTATTTT
TRBJ2-5	TRBD2	TRBV14	NA	CASSRLAGGIAGETQYF	TGTGCCAGCAGCCGACTAGCGGGGGGGATTGCTGGAGAGACCCAGTACTTC
TRBJ2-4	NA	TRBV7-9	few	CASSLAGQGVQYF	TGTGCCAGCAGCTTAGCTGGGCAGGGAGTTCAGTACTTC
TRBJ2-2	NA	TRBV18	NA	CASSPPSWPPGTGELFF	TGTGCCAGCTCACCACCAAGTTGGCCACCGGGCACCGGGGAGCTGTTTTTT
TRBJ2-2	TRBD1	TRBV5-1	few	CASSLRQGLAGELFF	TGCGCCAGCAGCCTACGACAGGGCCTAGCCGGGGAGCTGTTTTTT
TRBJ2-1	NA	TRBV25-1	few	CASSDDTRPYNEQFF	TGTGCCAGCAGTGACGACACCCGGCCATACAATGAGCAGTTCTTC
TRBJ2-3	TRBD2	TRBV4-2	NA	CASSPTSGSYTDTQYF	TGTGCCAGCAGCCCGACTAGCGGGTCCTACACAGATACGCAGTATTTT
TRBJ2-3	TRBD1	TRBV11-2	many	CASSLQGFTDTQYF	TGTGCCAGCAGCCTACAGGGGTTTACAGATACGCAGTATTTT
TRBJ2-1	NA	TRBV7-2	NA	CASSLALSGNEQFF	TGTGCCAGCAGCTTAGCGCTTAGTGGAAATGAGCAGTTCTTC
TRBJ2-1	NA	TRBV27	many	CASSLKGRPFF	TGTGCCAGCAGTTTGAAGGGGAGGCCGTTCTTC
TRBJ1-2	NA	TRBV5-1	NA	CASSLARDEVYTF	TGCGCCAGCAGCTTGGCCAGGGATGAAGTATACACCTTC
TRBJ2-3	NA	TRBV29-1	NA	CSAQPQGDTQYF	TGCAGCGCCCAACCACAGGGTGATACGCAGTATTTT
TRBJ1-5	NA	TRBV4-3	few	CASRQGMEWNQPQHF	TGCGCCAGCAGACAGGGAATGGAATGGAATCAGCCCCAGCATTTT
TRBJ1-6	NA	TRBV5-4	NA	CASSPRIGVNSPLHF	TGTGCCAGCAGCCCCCGGATTGGGGTTAATTCACCCCTCCACTTT
TRBJ2-2	TRBD1	TRBV4-3	NA	CASSQDKAGGPNTGELFF	TGCGCCAGCAGCCAAGATAAGGCAGGGGGTCCGAACACCGGGGAGCTGTTTTTT
TRBJ2-3	NA	TRBV6-2/TRBV6-3	few	CASSIGQYTDTQYF	TGTGCCAGCAGTATCGGACAGTACACAGATACGCAGTATTTT
TRBJ2-3	NA	TRBV6-4	few	CASSPASSNTQYF	TGTGCCAGCAGCCCCGCTTCTTCTAATACGCAGTATTTT
TRBJ2-1	TRBD2	TRBV7-2	few	CASSTAGGRDNEQFF	TGTGCCAGCAGCACTGCGGGGGGCCGGGACAATGAGCAGTTCTTC
TRBJ1-2	NA	TRBV4-1	few	CASSQDLRQGPYGYTF	TGCGCCAGCAGCCAAGATCTCAGGCAGGGCCCCTATGGCTACACCTTC
TRBJ2-7	TRBD1	TRBV6-5	NA	CASSNYRGLEQYF	TGTGCCAGCAGTAACTACAGGGGGCTCGAGCAGTACTTC
TRBJ2-5	NA	TRBV5-6	NA	CASSPGPLQETQYF	TGTGCCAGCAGCCCCGGACCATTACAAGAGACCCAGTACTTC
TRBJ2-5	NA	TRBV7-8	few	CASSSTIRQAQETQYF	TGTGCCAGCAGCTCGACGATAAGACAGGCACAAGAGACCCAGTACTTC
TRBJ1-5	NA	TRBV20-1	many	CSAKSGTEYNQPQHF	TGCAGTGCTAAGTCCGGGACGGAATACAATCAGCCCCAGCATTTT
TRBJ2-5	NA	TRBV7-6	NA	CASSLSAETQYF	TGTGCCAGCAGCTTAAGTGCGGAGACCCAGTACTTC
TRBJ1-1	NA	TRBV20-1	few	CSAKSDSLANTEAFF	TGCAGTGCTAAATCGGACAGCTTAGCGAACACTGAAGCTTTCTTT
TRBJ1-2	NA	TRBV3-1	NA	CASSQLDGRGYTF	TGTGCCAGCAGCCAACTGGACGGGCGCGGCTACACCTTC